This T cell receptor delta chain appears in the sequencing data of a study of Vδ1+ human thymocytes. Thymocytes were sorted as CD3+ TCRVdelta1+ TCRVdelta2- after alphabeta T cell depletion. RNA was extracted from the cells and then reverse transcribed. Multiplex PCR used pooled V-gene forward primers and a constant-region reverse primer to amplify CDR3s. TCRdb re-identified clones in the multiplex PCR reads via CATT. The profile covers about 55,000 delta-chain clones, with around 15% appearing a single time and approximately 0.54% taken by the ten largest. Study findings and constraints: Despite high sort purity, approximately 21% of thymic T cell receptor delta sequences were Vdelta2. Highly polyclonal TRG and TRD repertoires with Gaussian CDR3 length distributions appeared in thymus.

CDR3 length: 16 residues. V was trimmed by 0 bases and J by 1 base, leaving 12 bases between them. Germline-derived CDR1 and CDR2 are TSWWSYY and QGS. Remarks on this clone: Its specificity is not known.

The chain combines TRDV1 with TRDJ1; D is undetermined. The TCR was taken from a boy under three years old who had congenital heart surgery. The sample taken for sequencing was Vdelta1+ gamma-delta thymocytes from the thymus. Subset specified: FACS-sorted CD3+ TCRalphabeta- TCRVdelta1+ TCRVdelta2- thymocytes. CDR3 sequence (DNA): TGTGCTCTTGGGGAACTCGCCCCCGGTTCCACCGATAAACTCATCTTT. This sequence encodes CALGELAPGSTDKLIF.